This T cell receptor (beta chain) was obtained from a study of radiation and T cells in renal cell carcinoma (dated by TCRdb to about 2020). General notes on the study: The samples were drawn from a clinical trial, where primary renal cell carcinomas were treated with 15 Gy of stereotactic body radiation therapy and then removed by nephrectomy 4 weeks afterward. In total, fewer than 55 samples, comprising 26 tumors and around 27 peripheral blood samples, were subjected to TCR beta sequencing. In the approximately 58 samples combined, 4,016,671 unique CDR3 nucleotide sequences were found, encoding some 2,500,000 unique CDR3 amino acid sequences. The full study reports these points: Because no pretreatment tumor biopsies were available, whether clonotypes were present in the tumor at baseline could not be determined. Changes in the blood repertoire were not tracked past 4 weeks after treatment. In blood, the top tumor clonotypes increased from baseline to 2 weeks after radiation and then shrank by 4 weeks, which suggests a temporary expansion of tumor-resident clones. With a single-armed trial design, the study had no way to address how radiation dose or scheduling affects the TCR repertoire.

Its CDR3 holds 14 amino acids, cysteine through valine. Solely the CDR3 DNA is kept, with 42 bases framed from the first base. Reading the germline V gene gives CDR1 MNHNS and CDR2 SASEGT. V is pared back by 2 bases and J by 3 bases, with 11 bases lying between the germline termini. The sample's time point, from its label and the paper: baseline pretreatment blood. In the paper's terms, the treatment or condition label means: 15 Gy SBRT to primary tumor, nephrectomy 4 weeks later. To track tumor-enriched clonotypes, serial peripheral blood was sampled from radiation-treated patients at baseline and at 2 weeks and 4 weeks after SBRT. Renal cell carcinoma with clear cell pathology was present in all patients. The QIAamp DNA Blood Mini Kit (Qiagen) was used to prepare genomic DNA for TCR sequencing. The analyses included just those samples that passed every quality control check. This clone occurred once. Its antigen is still unknown. The input lacks base qualities; no much larger clone sits a single base away.

Following the manufacturer's recommendations, the immunoSEQ kit was used to generate TCR beta libraries from genomic DNA. For library preparation, a first multiplex PCR was performed with proprietary primers, followed by a second PCR in which unique barcodes were added, and bead cleanups were performed after each round. A positive control reaction and a negative control reaction, both provided in the kit, were run with every batch of samples. The final libraries were assessed on an Agilent 4200 TapeStation D1000 ScreenTape, pooled by volume, and quantified by qPCR. Sequencing ran on an Illumina NextSeq500 with a MidOutput 150-cycle cartridge, using 156 Read1 and 15 Index1 cycles with kit custom primers. The pooled library was loaded at 1.0 pM, and roughly 18% PhiX control was spiked in. Regarding the original processing steps: Vendor-processed data were analyzed in R, and a clonotype was defined as all T cells sharing the same CDR3 nucleotide sequence. In the clone abundance analyses, frequencies in each sample were normalized to that sample's 10,000 most abundant clones. Public T cell clones, which averaged fewer than five per sample, were removed prior to analysis. Tumor-enriched and baseline blood-enriched clonotypes were defined by at least a 32-fold difference in abundance between compartments. A beta-binomial differential abundance model was applied to find clonotypes that expanded or contracted between blood time points. The Baroni-Urbani and Buser coefficient was used to measure tumor-blood repertoire similarity, and groups were compared with two-tailed Wilcoxon tests in R. TCRdb stores this immuneACCESS table with in-frame sequences only. Part of the clones is absent; in the studies checked, under half of the shortfall reflects unresolved V genes, and no reason is known for the rest. D and trimming come from the DNA, and the V and J calls and clone size come from that table. The sample table holds tens of thousands of clones, of which approximately 84% were seen once. The ten largest clones capture approximately 6.8% of the sample.

This receptor chain uses TRBV6-1 and TRBJ2-7; a tentative D call is TRBD2 (6 bases match). The specimen comprised blood, sampled from a patient whose treatment included radiotherapy and nephrectomy. The receptor was isolated from a man between 60 and 70 years old with renal cell carcinoma. The CDR3 reads as follows: CASSERRGDYEQYV. The DNA is TGTGCCAGCAGTGAAAGGAGGGGAGACTACGAGCAGTACGTC.